The clone carrying this T cell receptor (beta chain) was observed many times. The antigen remains undetermined. This sample is part of a study of blood T cells in healthy people across ages. The second PCR ran about 6 to 11 cycles with a sample-barcoded 5' primer and J-beta primers. TCRdb analysed the 5' RACE reads with MiXCR anew, one entry per CDR3 protein. The table records approximately 680,000 distinct CDR3 sequences, approximately 31% of them present only once. Trimming took off 1 base at V and 3 bases at J, with 10 bases between the two ends. This CDR3 spans 15 amino acids. Germline values: CDR1 SEHNR, CDR2 FQNEAQ (reference sequence). Notes on the study in general: Measured against age, TCR beta diversity per million T cells decreased in a roughly linear manner.

The sample was blood. The TCR was taken from an elderly woman in good health. The gene calls are TRBV7-9 and TRBJ1-5; D is undetermined. CDR3 amino acids: CASSLVGGDNQPQHF. CDR3 nucleotides: TGTGCCAGCAGCTTAGTTGGCGGGGACAATCAGCCCCAGCATTTT.